These 19 T cell receptor beta chains were all obtained from the same sample, sequenced in a study of blood T cell repertoires in COVID-19. Assay used: immunoSEQ multiplex PCR; TCRdb lists only in-frame clones, some missing. The sample includes more than 200,000 clones, around 84% of them seen just once. Sample: PBMCs or T cells enriched from blood (not recorded which). These receptors originate from a woman aged 50 to 65 who had recovered from COVID-19.

The rearrangement joins TRBV2 to TRBJ1-2; D is possibly TRBD1 (5 bases). V lost 6 bases to trimming and J lost 2 bases, with 25 bases between them. The CDR3 has 18 amino acids. Germline-derived CDR1 and CDR2 are SNHLY and FYNNEI. The chain's CDR3 is CASRLLSFGGGPNYGYTF. CDR3 DNA sequence: TGTGCCAGCAGGCTCCTGAGTTTCGGGGGAGGGCCAAACTATGGCTACACCTTC.

V gene TRBV6-1 combines with J gene TRBJ2-4; 7 bases agree with TRBD1. The germline gives CDR1 MNHNS, CDR2 SASEGT. Trimming cost V 4 bases and J 8 bases; bases outside gene matches: 5. This CDR3 has 13 residues. CDR3 sequence (DNA): TGTGCCAGCAGTGTTGACAGGGCCGACATTCAGTACTTC. Residues: CASSVDRADIQYF.

The J gene is TRBJ2-5, the V gene TRBV24-1, with 9 nucleotides matching TRBD1. The CDR3 has 12 residues. J was trimmed by 4 bases and V by 7 bases; bases with no gene match: 0. Germline V gives CDR1 KGHDR, CDR2 SFDVKD. The CDR3 sequence: CATRDRGETQYF. Here the CDR3 DNA reads TGTGCCACCAGGGACAGGGGAGAGACCCAGTACTTC.

The J gene is TRBJ1-3, the V gene TRBV11-2, with D unclear. The CDR3 length is 16 residues. V lost 4 bases and J 0 bases, leaving 13 bases between the germline ends. CDR1 and CDR2 from the germline V gene are SGHAT and FQNNGV. The CDR3 sequence is CASSSYSRDSGNTIYF. CDR3 coding DNA: TGTGCCAGCAGCTCTTATTCACGAGACTCTGGAAACACCATATATTTT.

V gene TRBV6-2 or TRBV6-3 combines with J gene TRBJ1-1; D not resolved. The CDR3 contains 14 residues. The germline V gene has CDR1 MNHEY and CDR2 SVGEGT. V shed 5 bases and J shed 4 bases, with 14 bases lying between them. The CDR3: CASSTHEVPTEAFF. The CDR3 DNA reads TGTGCCAGCAGTACCCATGAGGTCCCCACTGAAGCTTTCTTT.

This clone showed up just a few times. The chain recombines TRBV2 with TRBJ1-6; D is unresolved. V was clipped by 4 bases and J by 6 bases, with 10 bases between them. CDR3 length: 14 amino acids. Germline V CDR1 and CDR2: SNHLY, FYNNEI. The CDR3 reads CASSGQAPNSPLHF. The CDR3 DNA sequence: TGTGCCAGCAGTGGTCAGGCTCCTAATTCACCCCTCCACTTT.

This chain uses TRBV7-9 with TRBJ2-7, with a possible D match to TRBD1 (5 bases). The length of the CDR3 is 13 residues. Trimming shortened V by 1 base and J by 3 bases, and 7 bases separated the two germline ends. CDR1 is SEHNR and CDR2 is FQNEAQ in the germline V gene (reference sequence). The CDR3 sequence is CASSLGDSYEQYF. The CDR3, as DNA: TGTGCCAGCAGCTTAGGAGACAGCTACGAGCAGTACTTC. Combining the CDR3 with reference TRBV7-9 and TRBJ2-7 gives the whole variable domain DTGVSQNPRHKITKRGQNVTFRCDPISEHNRLYWYRQTLGQGPEFLTYFQNEAQLEKSRLLSDRFSAERPKGSFSTLEIQRTEQGDSAMYLCASSLGDSYEQYFGPGTRLTVT.

This sequence joins TRBV5-1 and TRBJ1-5; 7 positions match TRBD1. CDR3 length: 12 amino acids. Trimming cost V 9 bases and J 9 bases; bases outside gene matches: 9. CDR1 SGHRS and CDR2 YFSETQ come from the germline V gene. Here the CDR3 reads CATVTGPTPQHF. In DNA, the CDR3 is TGCGCCACCGTGACAGGGCCCACGCCCCAGCATTTT.

The chain links TRBV15 to TRBJ1-1, with D possibly matching TRBD1 (6 bases). V lost 2 bases and J lost 7, with 14 bases in between. The CDR3 contains 14 residues. The germline V gene has CDR1 LNHNV and CDR2 YYDKDF (reference sequence). CDR3 nucleotides: TGTGCCACCAGCAGATACAGGGAAACTATTGAAGCTTTCTTT. Its protein product is CATSRYRETIEAFF.

The chain joins TRBV19 to TRBJ1-5, with 7 bases lining up with TRBD1. CDR1 LNHDA and CDR2 SQIVND come from the germline V gene (reference sequence). CDR3 length equals 15 residues. Losses at the gene ends were 7 bases for V and 4 bases for J; bases not matched to a gene: 10. The CDR3 sequence is CASISDRARNQPQHF. The CDR3 nucleotides read TGTGCCAGTATCTCCGACAGGGCGCGGAATCAGCCCCAGCATTTT.

This chain's CDR3 is CASSLAPLAGVSKQFF. Here the CDR3 DNA reads TGCGCCAGCAGCTTGGCCCCCCTAGCGGGAGTCAGTAAGCAGTTCTTC. This rearrangement joins TRBV5-1 to TRBJ2-1, with TRBD2 matching over 10 bases. The ends lost 0 bases at V and 11 bases at J; junction bases unmatched: 11. In germline, CDR1 is SGHRS, CDR2 YFSETQ. This CDR3 has 16 residues.

V usage is TRBV6-5 and J usage is TRBJ1-5, with a tentative D call TRBD1 (5 bases). The CDR3 extends over 12 amino acids. The germline V and J ends were trimmed by 6 bases and 6 bases, with 9 bases remaining between them. Germline CDR1 is MNHEY and CDR2 is SVGAGI. The chain's CDR3 is CASRGLGQPQHF. The CDR3 coding sequence is TGTGCCAGCAGGGGGCTGGGTCAGCCCCAGCATTTT.

The V call is TRBV27, the J call TRBJ1-3, with 7 bases identical to TRBD1. The V gene's germline CDR1 is MNHEY and CDR2 SMNVEV (reference sequence). This CDR3 comprises 14 residues. J gave up 4 bases and V 6 bases, and 6 bases lay outside the gene matches. The CDR3, as DNA: TGTGCCAGCAGGATCACAGGGGCCGGAAACACCATATATTTT. This gives the protein CASRITGAGNTIYF.

The rearrangement joins TRBV5-1 to TRBJ1-1, with D unclear. This CDR3 is 13 amino acids long. Trimming took off 1 base at V and 6 bases at J, with 10 bases between the two ends. The germline CDR1 and CDR2 sequences are SGHRS and YFSETQ. DNA of the CDR3: TGCGCCAGCAGCTTGTTCCAACTATCTGAAGCTTTCTTT. The encoded protein is CASSLFQLSEAFF.

The count of this clone is one. The chain employs TRBV28 and TRBJ1-2, with TRBD1 matching 11 bases. The V gene end was trimmed by 2 bases and the J gene end by 6 bases; junction bases not matched to a gene: 8. Germline V CDR1 and CDR2: MDHEN, SYDVKM. The CDR3 runs 16 residues. The CDR3 DNA sequence: TGTGCCAGCAGTTTAGGGACAGGGGGAAGGCCTAATGGCTACACCTTC. Translated, it gives CASSLGTGGRPNGYTF.

The chain uses TRBV2 and TRBJ2-5, with TRBD1 identical over 10 bases. The CDR3 is 15 residues long. Germline trimming cut 3 bases from V and 6 bases from J; bases unmatched to any gene: 7. Germline CDR1 is SNHLY and CDR2 is FYNNEI. CDR3 in amino acids: CASSDDRGHYQTQYF. DNA of the CDR3: TGTGCCAGCAGTGACGACAGGGGGCATTATCAGACCCAGTACTTC.

The V and J genes are TRBV5-5 and TRBJ2-3; no clear D gene. V was cut by 4 bases and J by 6 bases, with 6 bases left in between. This CDR3 spans 11 amino acids. Germline V gene lookup returns CDR1 SGHKS and CDR2 YYEKEE (reference sequence). CDR3 in amino acids: CASSPLDTQYF. The CDR3, as DNA: TGTGCCAGCAGCCCCCTGGATACGCAGTATTTT.

This rearrangement joins TRBV10-3 to TRBJ2-5, with D perhaps TRBD2 (6 bases). Trimming took off 2 bases at V and 5 bases at J, with 18 bases between the two ends. The CDR3 has 16 amino acids. Germline CDR1 reads ENHRY; CDR2 reads SYGVKD. This CDR3 reads CAISERRTQRGETQYF. CDR3 in DNA: TGTGCCATCAGTGAGCGGAGGACTCAACGGGGGGAGACCCAGTACTTC.

This chain connects TRBV4-1 to TRBJ2-1, with 10 bases aligning to TRBD2. J lost 7 bases, V lost 2 bases, and 11 bases had no gene match. Germline CDR1 is MGHRA and CDR2 is YSYEKL. The CDR3 is 17 amino acids. The CDR3 spells CASSQRASGRGVNEQFF. Written as DNA, the CDR3 is TGCGCCAGCAGCCAAAGAGCTAGCGGGAGAGGTGTGAATGAGCAGTTCTTC.